These 2 T cell receptor beta chains were all obtained from the same sample, sequenced in a study of OX40 agonist ivuxolimab in advanced cancers. Measured with immunoSEQ multiplex PCR; TCRdb has only the in-frame clones, and not every one. The table includes some 70,000 clones, more than 80% detected once. The starting material was CD4+ or CD8+ T cells sorted from blood, obtained in a trial of the OX40 agonist ivuxolimab. All receptors come from an adult with an advanced solid tumor such as melanoma, head and neck, liver or kidney cancer.

J is TRBJ2-5 and V is TRBV30; 9 bases are a match to TRBD1. CDR3 size: 14 residues. The J segment lost 5 bases and the V segment lost 3 bases, leaving 7 bases of the junction unmatched. CDR1 is GTSNPN, CDR2 SVGIG, per germline (reference sequence). The CDR3 loop is CAWRRTGGWETQYF. The CDR3 nucleotides are TGTGCCTGGAGGAGAACAGGGGGCTGGGAGACCCAGTACTTC.

The count of this clone is one. The junction differs from germline at one of its ends, possibly a read error. Different DNA sequences within this sample yield the same CDR3. This chain uses TRBV18 with TRBJ1-2; 7 positions agree with TRBD1. The CDR3 is 13 amino acids. Germline V gene sequence: CDR1 KGHSH, CDR2 LQKENI. The CDR3 reads CASSPGQNYGYTF. The CDR3, as DNA: TGCGCCAGCTCACCGGGACAGAACTATGGCTACACCTTC.